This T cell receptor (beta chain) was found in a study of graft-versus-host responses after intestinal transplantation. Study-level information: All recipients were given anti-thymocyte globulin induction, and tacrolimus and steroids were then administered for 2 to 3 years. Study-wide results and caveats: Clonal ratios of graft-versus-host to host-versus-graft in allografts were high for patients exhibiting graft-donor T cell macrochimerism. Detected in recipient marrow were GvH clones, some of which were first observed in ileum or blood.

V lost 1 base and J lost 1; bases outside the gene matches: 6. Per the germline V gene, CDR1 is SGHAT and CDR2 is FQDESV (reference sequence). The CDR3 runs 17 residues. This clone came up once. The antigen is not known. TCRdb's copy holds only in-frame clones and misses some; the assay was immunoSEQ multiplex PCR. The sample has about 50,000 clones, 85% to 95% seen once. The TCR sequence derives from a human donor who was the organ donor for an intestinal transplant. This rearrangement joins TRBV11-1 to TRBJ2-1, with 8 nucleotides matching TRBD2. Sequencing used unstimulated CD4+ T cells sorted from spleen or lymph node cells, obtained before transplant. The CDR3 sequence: CASSLGGAGVSYNEQFF. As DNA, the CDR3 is TGTGCCAGCAGCTTAGGAGGAGCGGGAGTGTCCTACAATGAGCAGTTCTTC.